Included here is one T cell receptor beta chain sequence, with context. This entry is derived from a study of blood T cell repertoires in COVID-19. Study as a whole: T cells, B-cell-depleted T cells, or PBMCs supplied cDNA or gDNA.

Authors' methods: Estimation of nucleated cell counts was performed using reference gene primer amplification. Measured with immunoSEQ multiplex PCR; TCRdb has only the in-frame clones, and not every one. V, J and clone size derive from that table, while D and trimming were established from the DNA sequence. The repertoire holds about 440,000 clones, 70% to 90% seen once, with roughly 1.8% in the top ten. Per germline, CDR1 LGHDT and CDR2 YNNKEL (reference sequence). CDR3 size: 17 residues. J lost 0 bases, V lost 2 bases, and 7 bases had no gene match. The cohort comprised adults aged roughly 18 to 95 years residing in 24 US areas. Cohorts were based on clinical histories the participants reported.

The sequence was obtained from a woman younger than 35 with acute COVID-19. What was sequenced was PBMCs or T cells enriched from blood (not recorded which). The genes are TRBV3-1 (or the pseudogene TRBV3-2) and TRBJ1-3, with 7 bases that match TRBD1. Here the CDR3 DNA reads TGTGCCAGCAGCCAACTGACAGGGCGAGACTCTGGAAACACCATATATTTT. It yields the protein CASSQLTGRDSGNTIYF.